Shown below are 30 T cell receptor beta chains from a single sample sequenced in a study of beta chain features in type 1 diabetes. Study outcomes and limitations: When Type 1 diabetes patients were examined, their TCRB CDR3s proved moderately but significantly shorter in all four CD4+ subsets.

These receptors lack a known antigen. Investigators reverse transcribed all isolated RNA, so they sequenced expressed TCRB transcripts. Data came from immunoSEQ multiplex PCR; TCRdb stores just in-frame clones and leaves some out. Counted here are a few hundred thousand clones, roughly 14% occurring once; the ten biggest clones make up about 0.015%. The sequenced sample consisted of naive CD4+ T cells from blood. These receptors came from a woman under 30 with type 1 diabetes.

This chain connects TRBV4-3 to TRBJ1-1; TRBD1 is a possible D gene (5 bases). The germline V and J ends were trimmed by 0 bases and 1 base, with 15 bases remaining between them. Germline loops: CDR1 LGHNA, CDR2 YSLEER. This CDR3 is 17 amino acids long. The CDR3 sequence is CASSQDGARRGNTEAFF. CDR3 nucleotides: TGCGCCAGCAGCCAAGATGGGGCGAGGAGGGGGAACACTGAAGCTTTCTTT.

V gene TRBV19 combines with J gene TRBJ2-4, with a weak D call TRBD2 (5 bases). The CDR3 spans 15 residues. The V gene lost 0 bases and the J gene lost 6 bases, with 12 bases spanning the gap. Looked up from germline, CDR1 is LNHDA and CDR2 is SQIVND (reference sequence). In nucleotides, the CDR3 is TGTGCCAGTAGTATAGAGTCGCTAGCAGGAAACATTCAGTACTTC. It encodes CASSIESLAGNIQYF.

In this sample, this clone turned up a few times. Here the CDR3 DNA reads TGCGCCAGCAGCCAGACTAGCGCGCAAGAGACCCAGTACTTC. Its translation: CASSQTSAQETQYF. This chain links TRBV5-1 with TRBJ2-5, with TRBD2 matching 8 bases. The CDR3 sequence is 14 residues long. The V gene's germline CDR1 is SGHRS and CDR2 YFSETQ. The V and J ends lost 4 bases and 2 bases, in that order; junction bases with no gene match: 4.

V usage is TRBV4-1 and J usage is TRBJ2-5; TRBD2 matches 13 bases. With 3 bases clipped from V and 5 bases from J, the junction kept 6 bases outside the gene matches. The CDR3 consists of 16 residues. Germline V gene data show CDR1 as MGHRA and CDR2 as YSYEKL. The CDR3 DNA reads as TGCGCCAGCAGCCAGAGGCAACTAGCGGGAGGGGAGACCCAGTACTTC. Its translation is CASSQRQLAGGETQYF.

The chain uses TRBV2 and TRBJ2-1; 8 bases are shared with TRBD2. V lost 7 bases to trimming and J lost 1 base; unmatched junction nucleotides: 6. The length of the CDR3 is 15 residues. Germline CDR1 reads SNHLY; CDR2 reads FYNNEI. The chain's CDR3 is CASTTGLGSYNEQFF. The CDR3 DNA sequence: TGTGCCAGCACTACGGGACTAGGGTCCTACAATGAGCAGTTCTTC.

This clone has a handful of counts. The chain couples TRBV5-1 to TRBJ2-2; D unclear. CDR3 size: 13 residues. Trimming cost V 8 bases and J 5 bases, with 13 bases left between them. In germline, CDR1 is SGHRS, CDR2 YFSETQ. The CDR3 loop reads CASTTVQTGELFF. The CDR3 nucleotides read TGCGCCAGTACTACTGTCCAGACCGGGGAGCTGTTTTTT.

The gene calls are TRBV29-1 and TRBJ2-2, with TRBD1 identical over 8 bases. CDR1 and CDR2 from the germline V gene are SQVTM and ANQGSEA. J gave up 0 bases and V 6 bases, and 12 bases lay outside the gene matches. This CDR3 has 17 amino acids. The CDR3 nucleotides read TGCAGCGTCCCCGGGACAGGATGGGGAACGAACACCGGGGAGCTGTTTTTT. Amino acids: CSVPGTGWGTNTGELFF.

V is TRBV30 and J is TRBJ2-3; D is perhaps TRBD2 (5 bases). The CDR3 consists of 14 residues. Trimming took off 3 bases at V and 4 bases at J, with 14 bases between the two ends. Germline V gene lookup returns CDR1 GTSNPN and CDR2 SVGIG (reference sequence). The CDR3 is CAWSPAGGADTQYF. The DNA for the CDR3 is TGTGCCTGGAGCCCGGCGGGTGGAGCAGATACGCAGTATTTT.

This rearrangement joins TRBV2 to TRBJ2-7; D is possibly TRBD2 (6 bases). CDR3 length: 13 residues. V was cut by 8 bases and J by 1 base, with 12 bases left in between. Germline CDR1 and CDR2: SNHLY and FYNNEI. The CDR3 spells CASLREQSYEQYF. The CDR3 bases are TGTGCCAGCCTCCGGGAGCAGTCCTACGAGCAGTACTTC.

The chain employs TRBV11-2 and TRBJ2-1; 7 bases are shared with TRBD2. Germline loops: CDR1 SGHAT, CDR2 FQNNGV. Germline trimming cut 3 bases from V and 2 bases from J; bases unmatched to any gene: 7. The CDR3 consists of 16 residues. The DNA of the CDR3 is TGTGCCAGCAGCTTGATAGCGGGTCGTCCCTACAATGAGCAGTTCTTC. As protein: CASSLIAGRPYNEQFF.

This clone has a single count. The rearrangement joins TRBV11-3 to TRBJ2-1; TRBD2 matches at 8 bases. The CDR3 length is 12 residues. The J segment lost 10 bases and the V segment lost 4 bases, leaving 3 bases of the junction unmatched. Germline V lookup: CDR1 SGHNT, CDR2 YENEEA. CDR3 protein: CASSSEREEQFF. CDR3 DNA sequence: TGTGCCAGCAGCTCTGAGCGGGAGGAGCAGTTCTTC.

The V and J genes are TRBV18 and TRBJ1-1, with D unclear. Germline V gene sequence: CDR1 KGHSH, CDR2 LQKENI. The CDR3 contains 14 residues. The V gene lost 2 bases and the J gene lost 5 bases, with 12 bases spanning the gap. CDR3 sequence reads: CASSPREGDTEAFF. The CDR3, as DNA: TGTGCCAGCTCACCAAGGGAGGGCGATACTGAAGCTTTCTTT.

This clone was seen more than once but under ten times. At the DNA level, this CDR3 is encoded by other sequences in the same sample as well. The chain is built from TRBV7-9 and TRBJ2-1; D unclear. Deletions cut 5 bases from V and 10 bases from J, with 15 bases between. The CDR3 has 13 amino acids. Germline CDR1 is SEHNR and CDR2 is FQNEAQ (reference sequence). DNA for the CDR3: TGTGCCAGCAGCCATTCGTACAACGCCGAGCAGTTCTTC. Its protein product is CASSHSYNAEQFF.

The J gene is TRBJ2-7, the V gene TRBV19, with D possibly being TRBD1 (6 bases). The CDR3 consists of 15 residues. Germline CDR1 LNHDA, CDR2 SQIVND (reference sequence). The germline V and J ends were trimmed by 3 bases and 0 bases, with 12 bases remaining between them. This chain's CDR3 is CASSIGDTRSYEQYF. The DNA for the CDR3 is TGTGCCAGTAGTATCGGGGACACCCGCTCCTACGAGCAGTACTTC.

This clone has more than one count but fewer than ten. The chain carries TRBV7-9 and TRBJ1-5, with D hard to call. Looked up from germline, CDR1 is SEHNR and CDR2 is FQNEAQ (reference sequence). The CDR3 extends over 14 amino acids. V was pared by 5 bases and J by 6 bases, with 14 bases between. The CDR3 protein is CASSPAEVSQPQHF. Here the CDR3 DNA reads TGTGCCAGCAGCCCGGCCGAGGTTAGTCAGCCCCAGCATTTT.

This clone was seen more than once but under ten times. The V and J genes are TRBV4-2 and TRBJ2-1; 15 bases agree with TRBD2. The CDR3 runs 17 residues. Unmatched junction bases numbered 4, after V lost 0 bases and J lost 7 bases. Germline V gene data show CDR1 as LGHNA and CDR2 as YNFKEQ. The CDR3 region has the DNA TGTGCCAGCAGCCAAGATCCTGGGACTAGCGGGAGGAATGAGCAGTTCTTC. Its translation: CASSQDPGTSGRNEQFF.

This clone was counted only a few times. The chain is built from TRBV20-1 and TRBJ1-1, with D unclear. This CDR3 has 10 amino acids. Germline CDR1 reads DFQATT; CDR2 reads SNEGSKA (reference sequence). Deletions cut 5 bases from V and 8 bases from J, with 9 bases between. DNA for the CDR3: TGCAGTGCTCGCACAGAAGAAGCTTTCTTT. Protein product: CSARTEEAFF.

The J gene is TRBJ2-5, the V gene TRBV4-1, with TRBD1 matching over 8 bases. Trimming at V came to 4 bases and at J to 4 bases, leaving 20 bases not matched to a gene. There are 19 residues in the CDR3. The germline gives CDR1 MGHRA, CDR2 YSYEKL. CDR3 protein: CASSLDRGQTGTRRETQYF. CDR3 nucleotides: TGCGCCAGCAGCCTCGACAGGGGACAGACCGGGACCAGAAGAGAGACCCAGTACTTC.

The sample holds a few counts of this clone. The gene calls are TRBV29-1 and TRBJ2-1; D is perhaps TRBD1 (6 bases). Germline CDR1 reads SQVTM; CDR2 reads ANQGSEA. This CDR3 spans 15 amino acids. The V and J ends lost 4 bases and 7 bases respectively, with 20 bases between them. CDR3 sequence reads: CSVGTRFTQGNEQFF. CDR3 DNA: TGCAGCGTTGGTACAAGATTCACTCAGGGGAATGAGCAGTTCTTC.

V gene TRBV7-9 combines with J gene TRBJ2-1; unclear D gene. CDR3 size: 12 residues. The germline V and J ends were trimmed by 2 bases and 6 bases, with 5 bases remaining between them. The germline CDR1 and CDR2 sequences are SEHNR and FQNEAQ (reference sequence). The CDR3 loop reads CASSLIGNEQFF. The CDR3 DNA sequence: TGTGCCAGCAGCTTAATCGGCAATGAGCAGTTCTTC.

The sample holds a few counts of this clone. The chain combines TRBV11-2 with TRBJ2-7, with D tentatively TRBD1 (5 bases). CDR1 is SGHAT and CDR2 is FQNNGV in the germline V gene. V lost 4 bases, J lost 3 bases, and 13 bases lay in between. The CDR3 extends over 14 amino acids. This CDR3 reads CASSSLAGRYEQYF. The CDR3, as DNA: TGTGCCAGCAGCTCATTAGCAGGGCGCTACGAGCAGTACTTC.

There are a few counts of this clone. The rearrangement uses TRBV5-1 and TRBJ2-2; possibly TRBD2 for D (6 bases). The CDR3 covers 14 residues. CDR1 is SGHRS and CDR2 is YFSETQ in the germline V gene. V lost 4 bases and J 6 bases, leaving 13 bases between the germline ends. Written as DNA, the CDR3 is TGCGCCAGCAGCCCTCGAGGAGGGGCCGGGGAGCTGTTTTTT. It codes for CASSPRGGAGELFF.

In this sample, this clone turned up a few times. CDR3 in DNA: TGTGCCAGCAGCGGCGGCCTCGGGGGAGGCCCAGATACGCAGTATTTT. Its protein is CASSGGLGGGPDTQYF. This sequence joins TRBV9 and TRBJ2-3; D is possibly TRBD2 (6 bases). V gave up 3 bases and J gave up 4 bases, with 18 bases separating them. The CDR3 loop spans 16 amino acids. The germline V gene encodes CDR1 SGDLS and CDR2 YYNGEE.

This clone was found a few times. The chain employs TRBV5-4 and TRBJ2-2, with D tentatively TRBD2 (6 bases). Germline assignment: CDR1 SGHNT and CDR2 YYREEE (reference sequence). The CDR3 spans 15 residues. V lost 0 bases, J lost 7 bases, and 13 bases lay in between. CDR3 DNA sequence: TGTGCCAGCAGCTTGGCCGGCGGGGCGGGCGGGGAGCTGTTTTTT. This sequence encodes CASSLAGGAGGELFF.

The rearrangement links TRBV30 to TRBJ1-1; TRBD1 is a possible D gene (5 bases). V lost 8 bases and J lost 3, with 22 bases in between. Looked up from germline, CDR1 is GTSNPN and CDR2 is SVGIG (reference sequence). This CDR3 comprises 15 residues. This CDR3 is CAGRTAWWGDTEAFF. CDR3 in DNA: TGTGCCGGCCGGACCGCGTGGTGGGGGGACACTGAAGCTTTCTTT.

The chain joins TRBV20-1 to TRBJ1-1, with 9 bases aligning to TRBD1. Germline values: CDR1 DFQATT, CDR2 SNEGSKA (reference sequence). There are 11 residues in the CDR3. CDR3 in amino acids: CRGQGGTEAFF. The CDR3 DNA is TGCAGGGGACAGGGAGGTACTGAAGCTTTCTTT.

This clone was seen a few times. The chain carries TRBV27 and TRBJ2-7; 11 bases map to TRBD2. The CDR3 sequence is 15 residues long. Per germline, CDR1 MNHEY and CDR2 SMNVEV (reference sequence). With 6 bases clipped from V and 1 base from J, the junction kept 5 bases outside the gene matches. CDR3 in DNA: TGTGCCAGCAGGGTACTAGCGGGAGTATCCTACGAGCAGTACTTC. This sequence encodes CASRVLAGVSYEQYF.

This chain links TRBV7-2 with TRBJ2-5; tentative D call: TRBD2 (7 bases). The V and J ends lost 4 bases and 1 base respectively, with 16 bases between them. This CDR3 spans 16 amino acids. Germline CDR1 SGHTA, CDR2 FQGNSA. The CDR3 bases are TGTGCCAGCAGCTCTCTTAGGGGGGGGCTCCAAGAGACCCAGTACTTC. This gives the protein CASSSLRGGLQETQYF.

The chain carries TRBV30 and TRBJ2-7; maybe TRBD1 (6 bases). V was trimmed by 0 bases and J by 4 bases, leaving 13 bases between them. The CDR3 contains 14 residues. Germline CDR1 GTSNPN, CDR2 SVGIG (reference sequence). For the CDR3, the DNA is TGTGCCTGGAGTGTACTGGGACACATTTACGAGCAGTACTTC. It codes for CAWSVLGHIYEQYF.

This clone was detected only a few times. The chain employs TRBV6-5 and TRBJ2-7; TRBD2 matches 7 bases. The CDR3 runs 14 residues. Germline CDR1 MNHEY, CDR2 SVGAGI. The ends lost 5 bases at V and 1 base at J; junction bases unmatched: 5. The CDR3 DNA reads TGTGCCAGCAGTAGGAAGCGGGAATCCTACGAGCAGTACGTC. Translated: CASSRKRESYEQYV.